Given below is one TCR beta chain in context. Its specificity is not known. This entry is derived from a study of shared clonotypes between healthy human individuals. In the study overall: Contributing individuals were a couple of females and three males aged 18 to 49. Study results and limitations: Large depth notwithstanding, sorted-subset sequencing proved incomplete by rarefaction.

Profiling relied on immunoSEQ multiplex PCR, and the TCRdb table lists in-frame clones only, not all of them. The sample consists of more than 2,000,000 clones, about 92% of them appearing once. The donor cohort consisted entirely of Caucasian adults residing in Nashville, Tennessee. Sequenced material: naive CD4+ T cells sorted from blood. Subset noted: CD45RA+ positively selected. The clonotype was recovered from a man aged 18 to 29 in good health.

CDR3 nucleotide sequence: TGTGCCTGGAGTATCCAGACAGCGAACACTGAAGCTTTCTTT. Residues: CAWSIQTANTEAFF. The chain couples TRBV30 to TRBJ1-1; tentatively, D is TRBD1 (5 bases). CDR1 is GTSNPN, CDR2 SVGIG, per germline (reference sequence). This CDR3 spans 14 amino acids. V lost 2 bases, J lost 1 base, and 11 bases lay in between.